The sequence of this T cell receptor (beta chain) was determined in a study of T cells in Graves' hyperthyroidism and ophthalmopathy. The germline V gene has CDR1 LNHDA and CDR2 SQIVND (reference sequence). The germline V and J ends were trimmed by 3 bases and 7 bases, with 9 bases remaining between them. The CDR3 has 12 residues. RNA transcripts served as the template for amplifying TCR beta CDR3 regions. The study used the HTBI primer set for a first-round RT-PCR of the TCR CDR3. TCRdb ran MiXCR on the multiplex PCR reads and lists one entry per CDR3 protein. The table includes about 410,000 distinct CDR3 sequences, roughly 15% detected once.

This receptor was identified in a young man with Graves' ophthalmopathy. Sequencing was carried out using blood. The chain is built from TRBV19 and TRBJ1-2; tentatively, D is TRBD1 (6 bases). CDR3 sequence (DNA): TGTGCCAGTAGTATTAGCAGGGGTGGCTACACCTTC. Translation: CASSISRGGYTF.